Reported below is one TCR beta chain. This entry is derived from a study of blood T cell repertoires in COVID-19. Study-wide context: COVID-19 samples from acute and convalescent phases originated in the United States, Italy and Spain. The cDNA or gDNA used as material had been derived from T cells, B-cell-depleted T cells, or PBMCs.

Authors' analysis steps: Reference gene primer amplification yielded estimated nucleated cell counts. Using immunoSEQ multiplex PCR, the repertoire was profiled, and TCRdb retains in-frame clones only, with some absent. That table gives V, J and clone size, and the DNA gave D and trimming. The data hold 50,000 to 80,000 clones, with about 90% observed a single time. The sequence came from a man in his sixties with acute or convalescent COVID-19. Source material: peripheral blood.

The CDR3 sequence: CASSLVAAGRGDGELFF. The CDR3 coding sequence is TGTGCCAGCAGCTTAGTGGCCGCGGGGCGAGGGGACGGGGAGCTGTTTTTT. The chain employs TRBV7-3 and TRBJ2-2, with TRBD2 as a possible D gene (6 bases). The CDR3 has 17 residues. Trimming cost V 2 bases and J 7 bases, with 20 bases left between them. Per germline, CDR1 SGHTA and CDR2 FQGTGA. Full variable domain (outside the CDR3, taken from reference TRBV7-3 and TRBJ2-2): GAGVSQTPSNKVTEKGKYVELRCDPISGHTALYWYRQSLGQGPEFLIYFQGTGAADDSGLPNDRFFAVRPEGSVSTLKIQRTERGDSAVYLCASSLVAAGRGDGELFFGEGSRLTVL.